Sequencing of this TCR beta chain was carried out in a study of blood T cells in healthy people across ages. CDR3 length equals 14 residues. Germline loops: CDR1 MGHRA, CDR2 YSYEKL. Combining a sample-barcoded 5' primer with a J-beta primer mix, a second PCR ran for roughly 7 to 11 cycles. A tag from a template-switch adaptor with 12 random nucleotides marked each cDNA molecule. Each CDR3 protein gets one entry after TCRdb re-called the 5' RACE reads with MiXCR. Among 650,000 to 1,000,000 distinct CDR3 sequences listed, 35% to 60% were seen once. Caucasian individuals from Russia who were healthy and aged about 6 to 95 acted as donors. On this clonotype: The target antigen is unknown.

Study-wide points: Older age coincided with a roughly linear decline in TCR beta diversity per million T cells.

Input material: blood. The sequence was obtained from a man older than 75 in good health. The chain carries TRBV4-1 and TRBJ2-4; the D gene is possibly TRBD1 (6 bases). Judging by the DNA end, TRBJ2-7 fits better; the J call may be wrong. The CDR3 nucleotides are TGCGCCAGCAGCCCGGACAGCAGGCTCTACGAGCAGTACTTC. This codes for CASSPDSRLYEQYF.